This entry lists 21 T cell receptor beta chains sequenced from one sample in a study of blood T cell repertoires in COVID-19 (dated by TCRdb to about 2020). Receptor libraries were prepared by the immunoSEQ multiplex PCR assay. Sourced from immuneACCESS, this table was stored by TCRdb with only in-frame sequences that have V and J called. A share of the clones is absent; for the studies checked, an unresolved V gene accounts for under half, and the remainder has no known explanation. The sample table records tens of thousands of clones; around 79% of these occur just once. The ten biggest clones cover over 11% of the sample. The sample was peripheral blood. The receptors were gathered from a woman in her 70s with acute or convalescent COVID-19.

The chain combines TRBV7-9 with TRBJ2-7, with a tentative D call TRBD1 (6 bases). With 4 bases removed from V and 3 bases from J, the gap between germline ends came to 19 bases. The CDR3 contains 16 residues. Germline V gene lookup returns CDR1 SEHNR and CDR2 FQNEAQ (reference sequence). The CDR3 spells CASSSPPYGTYYEQYF. CDR3 sequence (DNA): TGTGCCAGCAGCTCCCCCCCCTACGGGACATACTACGAGCAGTACTTC.

The chain's CDR3 is CASSSFGQGASEQYV. The CDR3 DNA reads TGTGCCAGCAGTTCATTCGGACAGGGGGCTAGCGAGCAGTACGTC. This chain joins TRBV6-2 or TRBV6-3 and TRBJ2-7, with 11 positions matching TRBD1. The CDR3 is made up of 15 amino acids. Germline trimming cut 4 bases from V and 6 bases from J; bases unmatched to any gene: 8. Germline CDR1 is MNHEY and CDR2 is SVGEGT.

The genes are TRBV5-8 and TRBJ1-1, with 10 positions matching TRBD1. The germline CDR1 and CDR2 sequences are SGHTS and YDEGEE. This CDR3 spans 14 amino acids. The trim removed 6 bases at V and 3 bases at J, leaving 5 bases unmatched. CDR3 sequence (DNA): TGTGCCAGCACCCTGGGACAGGGGTACACTGAAGCTTTCTTT. The encoded protein is CASTLGQGYTEAFF.

This chain uses TRBV29-1 with TRBJ2-1; the match to TRBD2 covers 10 bases. The J segment lost 6 bases and the V segment lost 4 bases, leaving 12 bases of the junction unmatched. In germline, CDR1 is SQVTM, CDR2 ANQGSEA. This CDR3 region has 16 residues. Here the CDR3 reads CSVVDIGLAARNEQFF. The CDR3 nucleotides read TGCAGCGTTGTAGATATAGGACTAGCGGCGCGCAATGAGCAGTTCTTC.

The V gene is TRBV7-6, the J gene TRBJ1-1; no definite D call. V was pared by 0 bases and J by 1 base, with 9 bases between. The CDR3 has 15 amino acids. From germline, CDR1 is SGHVS and CDR2 FNYEAQ. CDR3 sequence: CASSLARGPNTEAFF. The CDR3 region has the DNA TGTGCCAGCAGCTTAGCGCGAGGGCCGAACACTGAAGCTTTCTTT.

The CDR3: CASGPNRQGFTEAFF. The CDR3 region has the DNA TGTGCTAGTGGTCCCAACCGACAGGGGTTCACTGAAGCTTTCTTT. The chain carries TRBV12-5 and TRBJ1-1; TRBD1 matches at 8 bases. Trimming removed 5 bases from V and 4 bases from J; junction bases left unmatched: 9. Looked up from germline, CDR1 is LGHNT and CDR2 is FRNRAP. This CDR3 has 15 amino acids.

In the case of this clone: Other DNA sequences in the same sample also yield this CDR3. This rearrangement joins TRBV7-9 to TRBJ1-5; 11 nucleotides match TRBD1. V dropped 5 bases and J dropped 3; count of bases not matched to a gene: 6. The CDR3 consists of 16 residues. Per the germline V gene, CDR1 is SEHNR and CDR2 is FQNEAQ (reference sequence). The chain's CDR3 is CASSRGQGADNQPQHF. The CDR3 DNA reads as TGTGCCAGCAGCCGAGGACAGGGGGCTGACAATCAGCCCCAGCATTTT.

This chain joins TRBV5-1 and TRBJ1-3; a weak D match, TRBD1 (5 bases). The CDR3 has 14 residues. Germline V lookup: CDR1 SGHRS, CDR2 YFSETQ. V was clipped by 6 bases and J by 4 bases, with 14 bases between them. CDR3 DNA: TGCGCCAGCACCTCCTATGGGGGGGGAAACACCATATATTTT. Its protein product is CASTSYGGGNTIYF.

J is TRBJ1-2 and V is TRBV7-9; a possible D gene is TRBD1 (5 bases). The V end was cut by 1 base, the J end by 2 bases, with 14 bases between. The germline CDR1 and CDR2 sequences are SEHNR and FQNEAQ (reference sequence). The CDR3 spans 16 residues. This chain's CDR3 is CASSLEGAGLNYGYTF. CDR3 coding DNA: TGTGCCAGCAGCTTAGAAGGCGCAGGGCTAAACTATGGCTACACCTTC.

As regards this clone: A junction boundary mismatches the germline segment, possibly from a read error. The V call is TRBV7-7, the J call TRBJ2-7; 8 nucleotides line up with TRBD1. CDR3 length equals 14 residues. The V gene's germline CDR1 is SSHAT and CDR2 FNYEAQ (reference sequence). The CDR3 nucleotides read TGTGCTAGCAGCCGGGACAGGAGCTCCTACGAGCAGTACTTC. This codes for CASSRDRSSYEQYF.

This clone appeared a few times. The chain is built from TRBV5-1 and TRBJ1-1; tentative D call: TRBD1 (5 bases). CDR3 length: 15 amino acids. The V end lost 3 bases, the J end lost 5 bases, and 17 bases lay between the germline ends. Germline V gene sequence: CDR1 SGHRS, CDR2 YFSETQ. The CDR3 here is CASSSRSQGLTEAFF. The CDR3 DNA reads as TGCGCCAGCAGCTCAAGATCCCAGGGTTTAACTGAAGCTTTCTTT.

Only a few counts were recorded for this clone. The chain is built from TRBV18 and TRBJ1-2; tentative D call: TRBD1 (6 bases). Trimming took 2 bases from V and 5 from J, leaving 9 bases between them. Germline assignment: CDR1 KGHSH and CDR2 LQKENI. The CDR3 sequence is 13 residues long. This chain's CDR3 is CASSPGGAYGYTF. The CDR3 nucleotides are TGTGCCAGCTCACCAGGGGGCGCGTATGGCTACACCTTC.

This clone was observed once. The genes are TRBV11-1 and TRBJ1-1; 10 bases are a match to TRBD1. The germline V gene encodes CDR1 SGHAT and CDR2 FQDESV (reference sequence). There are 15 residues in the CDR3. V lost 5 bases and J lost 6; bases outside the gene matches: 9. CDR3 protein: CASSPRDRGKSEAFF. CDR3 DNA sequence: TGTGCCAGCAGCCCTCGGGACAGGGGAAAATCTGAAGCTTTCTTT.

V usage is TRBV5-4 and J usage is TRBJ1-1, with D perhaps TRBD1 (6 bases). CDR1 SGHNT and CDR2 YYREEE come from the germline V gene (reference sequence). CDR3 size: 13 residues. V was cut by 0 bases and J by 10 bases, with 13 bases left in between. Written as DNA, the CDR3 is TGTGCCAGCAGCTTGGAGACAGGAAGGGGAGCTTTCTTT. Its protein is CASSLETGRGAFF. Drawing the rest from reference TRBV5-4 and TRBJ1-1, the complete variable domain is ETGVTQSPTHLIKTRGQQVTLRCSSQSGHNTVSWYQQALGQGPQFIFQYYREEENGRGNFPPRFSGLQFPNYSSELNVNALELDDSALYLCASSLETGRGAFFGQGTRLTVV.

CDR3 nucleotide sequence: TGTGCCAGCAGCTTAGGGCAGACCCCAGCGCGTGAAAAACTGTTTTTT. As protein: CASSLGQTPAREKLFF. The V gene is TRBV7-8, the J gene TRBJ1-4; D not resolved. The germline V and J ends were trimmed by 1 base and 7 bases, with 16 bases remaining between them. This CDR3 comprises 16 residues. The germline CDR1 and CDR2 sequences are SGHVS and FQNEAQ.

The chain is built from TRBV20-1 and TRBJ2-7; 7 bases line up with TRBD1. Germline CDR1 reads DFQATT; CDR2 reads SNEGSKA (reference sequence). The CDR3 sequence is 13 residues long. V shed 3 bases and J 3 bases; nucleotides not matched to a gene: 5. As DNA, the CDR3 is TGCAGTGCTAGTGCCGGGACAGACTACGAGCAGTACGTC. Translation gives CSASAGTDYEQYV.

This clone has just a few counts. The V and J genes are TRBV5-1 and TRBJ1-6; D ambiguous. CDR1 and CDR2 from the germline V gene are SGHRS and YFSETQ. The V and J ends lost 4 bases and 7 bases respectively, with 18 bases between them. CDR3 length equals 16 residues. As DNA, the CDR3 is TGCGCCAGCAGCGAACGACCACACGGGATGAATTCACCCCTCCACTTT. Protein: CASSERPHGMNSPLHF.

This clone is labeled as large. The chain links TRBV5-1 to TRBJ2-7; 8 bases fit TRBD1. The V gene end was trimmed by 0 bases and the J gene end by 2 bases; junction bases not matched to a gene: 10. The CDR3 consists of 17 residues. Germline V gene lookup returns CDR1 SGHRS and CDR2 YFSETQ. The DNA for the CDR3 is TGCGCCAGCAGCTTGGAAGCTTTACAGGGGGTCGCCTACGAGCAGTACTTC. It codes for CASSLEALQGVAYEQYF.

V gene TRBV7-9 combines with J gene TRBJ1-3, with 7 bases lining up with TRBD1. The CDR3 has 15 residues. Germline V CDR1 and CDR2: SEHNR, FQNEAQ (reference sequence). J gave up 3 bases and V 3 bases, and 5 bases lay outside the gene matches. The CDR3 DNA follows: TGTGCCAGCAGCTTGAACAGGGGAGGTGGAAACACCATATATTTT. It encodes CASSLNRGGGNTIYF.

The chain recombines TRBV5-6 with TRBJ1-2, with 8 bases matching TRBD1. The germline gives CDR1 SGHDT, CDR2 YYEEEE. This CDR3 has 14 residues. With 5 bases clipped from V and 7 bases from J, the junction kept 10 bases outside the gene matches. The CDR3 bases are TGTGCCAGCAGGTACGGACAGGGAGGCGGTGGCTACACCTTC. Residues: CASRYGQGGGGYTF.

The chain uses TRBV7-8 and TRBJ2-5; 12 bases match TRBD2. J lost 3 bases, V lost 7 bases, and 24 bases had no gene match. The CDR3 spans 21 residues. The germline V gene has CDR1 SGHVS and CDR2 FQNEAQ. CDR3 residues: CASTYFRPGYRASGGEETQYF. In DNA, the CDR3 is TGTGCCAGCACCTATTTTAGACCGGGTTATCGGGCTAGCGGGGGGGAAGAGACCCAGTACTTC. Full variable domain (rest looked up from reference TRBV7-8 and TRBJ2-5): GAGVSQSPRYKVAKRGQDVALRCDPISGHVSLFWYQQALGQGPEFLTYFQNEAQLDKSGLPSDRFFAERPEGSVSTLKIQRTQQEDSAVYLCASTYFRPGYRASGGEETQYFGPGTRLLVL.